This T cell receptor (beta chain) was profiled in a study of OX40 agonist ivuxolimab in advanced cancers. The protocol was immunoSEQ multiplex PCR, while the TCRdb copy is restricted to in-frame clones and leaves out a portion. The sample contains under 100,000 clones, about 90% of which appear only once. Material: CD4+ or CD8+ T cells sorted from blood, obtained in a trial of the OX40 agonist ivuxolimab. This clonotype was obtained from an adult with an advanced solid tumor such as melanoma, head and neck, liver or kidney cancer.

CDR3: CSGDRGNTGELFF. The CDR3 nucleotides read TGCAGCGGTGACAGGGGGAACACCGGGGAGCTGTTTTTT. The chain couples TRBV29-1 to TRBJ2-2, with 8 bases matching TRBD1. The CDR3 spans 13 residues. J lost 1 base, V lost 7 bases, and 2 bases had no gene match. Looked up from germline, CDR1 is SQVTM and CDR2 is ANQGSEA.